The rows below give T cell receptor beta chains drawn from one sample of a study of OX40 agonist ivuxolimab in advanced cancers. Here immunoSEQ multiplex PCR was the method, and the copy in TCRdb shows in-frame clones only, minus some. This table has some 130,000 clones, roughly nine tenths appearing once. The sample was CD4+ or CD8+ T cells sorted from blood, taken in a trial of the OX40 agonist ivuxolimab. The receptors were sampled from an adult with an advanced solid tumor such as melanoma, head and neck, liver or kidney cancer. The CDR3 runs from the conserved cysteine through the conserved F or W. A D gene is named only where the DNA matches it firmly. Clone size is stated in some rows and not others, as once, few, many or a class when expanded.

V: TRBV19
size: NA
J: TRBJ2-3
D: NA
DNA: TGTGCCAGTAGTGTCCAGGGAAGAGCGCAGTATTTT
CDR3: CASSVQGRAQYF

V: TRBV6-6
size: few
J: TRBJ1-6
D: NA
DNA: TGTGCCAGCAGACCAGGACAGAAGAGCTATAATTCACCCCTCCACTTT
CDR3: CASRPGQKSYNSPLHF

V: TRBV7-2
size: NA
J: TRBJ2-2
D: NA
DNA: TGTGCCAGCAGCCCCAGCCGGGGAGGAGAGCTGTTTTTT
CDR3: CASSPSRGGELFF

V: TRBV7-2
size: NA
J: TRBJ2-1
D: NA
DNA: TGTGCCAGCAGCTTAGCGAGGACGAGTAACAATGAGCAGTTCTTC
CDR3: CASSLARTSNNEQFF

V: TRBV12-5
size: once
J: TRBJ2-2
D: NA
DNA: TGTGCTAGTGGCACCGGGACAACGAACACCGGGGAGCTGTTTTTT
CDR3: CASGTGTTNTGELFF

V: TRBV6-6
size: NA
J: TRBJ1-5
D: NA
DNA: TGTGCCAGCAGTTACTCGGGGTTGACGAGTCAGCCCCAGCATTTT
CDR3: CASSYSGLTSQPQHF

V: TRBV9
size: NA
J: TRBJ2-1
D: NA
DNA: TGTGCCAGCAGCGTAGGCCCTCCCAATGAGCAGTTCTTC
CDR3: CASSVGPPNEQFF

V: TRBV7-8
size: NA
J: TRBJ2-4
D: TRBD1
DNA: TGTGCCAGCAGCGAGACAGGGGGCGCGGGGCGTATTCAGTACTTC
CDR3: CASSETGGAGRIQYF

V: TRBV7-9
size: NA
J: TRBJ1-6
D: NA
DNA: TGTGCCAGCAGCTTAGGCAGATATAATTCACCCCTCCACTTT
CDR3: CASSLGRYNSPLHF

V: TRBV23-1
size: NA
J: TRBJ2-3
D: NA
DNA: TGCGCCAGCAGAAAGGGGGGGGATACGCAGTATTTT
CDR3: CASRKGGDTQYF

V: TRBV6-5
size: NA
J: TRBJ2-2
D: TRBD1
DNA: TGTGCCAGCAGGGAGTGGACAGGGAAAACGTTTTTT
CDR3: CASREWTGKTFF

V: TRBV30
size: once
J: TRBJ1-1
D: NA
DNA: TGTGCCTGGAGTACTGGGACCTCTATGAGGGAAGCTTTCTTT
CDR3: CAWSTGTSMREAFF

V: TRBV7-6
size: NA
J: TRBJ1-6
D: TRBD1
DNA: TGTGCCAGCAGCGGACGACAGGGTGGGGATTCACCCCTCCACTTT
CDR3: CASSGRQGGDSPLHF

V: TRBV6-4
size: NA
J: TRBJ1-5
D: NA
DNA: TGTGCCAGCAGTGCCCAGAGCAATCAGCCCCAGCATTTT
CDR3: CASSAQSNQPQHF

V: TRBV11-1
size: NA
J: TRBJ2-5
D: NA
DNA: TGTGCCAGCAGCTTGGATTCCGGTCGAGAGACCCAGTACTTC
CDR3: CASSLDSGRETQYF

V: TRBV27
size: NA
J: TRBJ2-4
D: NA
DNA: TGTGCCAGCAGTTTAAAGGGGAACAGGAACATTCAGTACTTC
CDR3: CASSLKGNRNIQYF

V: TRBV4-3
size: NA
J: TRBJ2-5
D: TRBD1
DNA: TGCGCCAGCAGCCAAGATGCCGGTCCAGGGGGAGAGACCCAGTACTTC
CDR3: CASSQDAGPGGETQYF

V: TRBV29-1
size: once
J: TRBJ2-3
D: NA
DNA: TGCAGCGTTGAAAAAAGTGCAGATACGCAGTATTTT
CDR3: CSVEKSADTQYF

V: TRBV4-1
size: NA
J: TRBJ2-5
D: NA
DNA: TGCGCCAGCAGCCAGAAGATCGGGGTTCAAGAGACCCAGTACTTC
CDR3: CASSQKIGVQETQYF

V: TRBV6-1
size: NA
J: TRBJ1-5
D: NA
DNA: TGTGCCAGCAGTGAGGGCGGTCGACTTCCATTTAGCAATCAGCCCCAGCATTTT
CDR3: CASSEGGRLPFSNQPQHF

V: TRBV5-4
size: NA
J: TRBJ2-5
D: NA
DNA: TGTGCCAGCAGCGTAAACCGCGGTCTGGCATCTGCGGAGACCCAGTACTTC
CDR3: CASSVNRGLASAETQYF

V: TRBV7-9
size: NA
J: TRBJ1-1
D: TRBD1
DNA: TGTGCCAGCAGCTTAGCGCTAGGGGACAGGGGTGGCACTGAAGCTTTCTTT
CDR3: CASSLALGDRGGTEAFF

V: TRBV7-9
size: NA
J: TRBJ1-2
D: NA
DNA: TGTGCCAGCAGCTTCGTGAACTATGGCTACACCTTC
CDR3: CASSFVNYGYTF

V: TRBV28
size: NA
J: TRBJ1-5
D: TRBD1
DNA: TGTGCCGCACAGGGGGGCGCCTTCAATCAGCCCCAGCATTTT
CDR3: CAAQGGAFNQPQHF

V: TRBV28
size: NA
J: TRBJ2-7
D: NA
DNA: TGTGCCAGCAGCTTTTTCAGTGAGCAGTACTTC
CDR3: CASSFFSEQYF

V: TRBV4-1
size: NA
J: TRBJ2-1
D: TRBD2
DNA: TGCGCCAGCAGCCGTAGGTTGGCTAGCGGGGGGCGGAGCTCCTACAATGAGCAGTTCTTC
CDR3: CASSRRLASGGRSSYNEQFF

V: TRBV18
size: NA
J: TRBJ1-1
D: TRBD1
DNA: TGTGCCAGCTCACCAACCGGGACAGTCCTCATGAACACTGAAGCTTTCTTT
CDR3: CASSPTGTVLMNTEAFF

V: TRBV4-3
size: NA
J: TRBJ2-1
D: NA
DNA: TGCGCCAGCAGCCAAGATTACTCCATCAACAATGAGCAGTTCTTC
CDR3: CASSQDYSINNEQFF

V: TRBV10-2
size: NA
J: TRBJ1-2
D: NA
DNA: TGCGCCAGCAGTGAGACAGGGAAGAACTATGGCTACACCTTC
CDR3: CASSETGKNYGYTF

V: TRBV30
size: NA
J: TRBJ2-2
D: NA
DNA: TGTGCCTGGAGTAGTGTCGGCAGCACCGGGGAGCTGTTTTTT
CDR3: CAWSSVGSTGELFF

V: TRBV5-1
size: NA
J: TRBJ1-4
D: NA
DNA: TGCGCCAGCAGCCCGCAGAACACACAAGAAAAACTGTTTTTT
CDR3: CASSPQNTQEKLFF

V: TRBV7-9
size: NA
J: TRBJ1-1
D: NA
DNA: TGTGCCAGCAGCTTAGTAGGATGGTTGGGGACGCCCGGGACTGAAGCTTTCTTT
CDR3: CASSLVGWLGTPGTEAFF

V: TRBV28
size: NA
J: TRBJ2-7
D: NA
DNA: TGTGCCAGCAGCGCGCCTCAGGCGAGCTCCTACGAGCAGTACTTC
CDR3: CASSAPQASSYEQYF

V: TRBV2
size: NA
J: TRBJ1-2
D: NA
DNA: TGTGCCAGCAGGGAGGTGCCAACGGGCTACACCTTC
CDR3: CASREVPTGYTF

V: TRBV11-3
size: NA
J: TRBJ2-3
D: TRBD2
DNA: TGTGCCAGCAGCCTTAGCGGGTCTAGCACAGATACGCAGTATTTT
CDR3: CASSLSGSSTDTQYF

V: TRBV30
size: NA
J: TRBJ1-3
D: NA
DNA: TGTGCCTTTGTTCACGGGAGCTCTGGAAACACCATATATTTT
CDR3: CAFVHGSSGNTIYF

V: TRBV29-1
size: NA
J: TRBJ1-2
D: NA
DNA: TGCAGCGTTTTTGGGCAGCCTGGCCACTATGGCTACACCTTC
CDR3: CSVFGQPGHYGYTF

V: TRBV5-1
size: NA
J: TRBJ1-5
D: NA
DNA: TGCGCCAGCAGCTTATCCGGGGGCAATCAGCCCCAGCATTTT
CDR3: CASSLSGGNQPQHF